This TCR beta chain was retrieved from a study of shared clonotypes between healthy human individuals. V dropped 4 bases and J dropped 5 bases, with 8 bases sitting between them. This CDR3 is 12 amino acids long. The germline V gene has CDR1 SQVTM and CDR2 ANQGSEA. This table comes from immunoSEQ multiplex PCR, and its TCRdb copy is limited to in-frame clones, with some not included. The table records some 980,000 clones, about 80% of them present only once. Sequencing was done on a sample of memory CD4+ T cells sorted from blood. Specified subset: CD45RA-negative fraction. The sequence was obtained from a man younger than 35 in good health. The V and J genes are TRBV29-1 and TRBJ2-2; D call uncertain. In DNA, the CDR3 is TGCAGCGTTGCAAGGGTTACCGGGGAGCTGTTTTTT. Its protein product is CSVARVTGELFF.